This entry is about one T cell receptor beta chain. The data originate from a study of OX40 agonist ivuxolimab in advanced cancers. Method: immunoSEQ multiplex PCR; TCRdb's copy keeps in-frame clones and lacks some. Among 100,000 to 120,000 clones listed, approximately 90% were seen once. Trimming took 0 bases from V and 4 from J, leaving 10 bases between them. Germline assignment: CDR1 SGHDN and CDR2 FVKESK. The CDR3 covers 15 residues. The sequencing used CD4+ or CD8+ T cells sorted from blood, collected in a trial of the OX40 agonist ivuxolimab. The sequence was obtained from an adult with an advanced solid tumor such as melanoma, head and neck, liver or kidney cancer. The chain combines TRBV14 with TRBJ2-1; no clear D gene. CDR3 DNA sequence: TGTGCCAGCAGCCAAGACCTGGGCTTTTACAATGAGCAGTTCTTC. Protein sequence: CASSQDLGFYNEQFF. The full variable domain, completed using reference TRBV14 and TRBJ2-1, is EAGVTQFPSHSVIEKGQTVTLRCDPISGHDNLYWYRRVMGKEIKFLLHFVKESKQDESGMPNNRFLAERTGGTYSTLKVQPAELEDSGVYFCASSQDLGFYNEQFFGPGTRLTVL.